These T cell receptor beta chains were read from a single sample in a study of CD8 T cells in ankylosing spondylitis. TCRdb re-analysed the 5' RACE reads in MiXCR, keeping a single row per CDR3 protein. Among hundreds of thousands of distinct CDR3 sequences, roughly a sixth were seen once, and the ten largest hold around 0.92%. The source material was blood, either unsorted or a sorted T cell fraction (not recorded which). The receptors shown here come from a male donor with ankylosing spondylitis. Both conserved end residues are part of each CDR3. The order of the fields is V gene, D gene, clone size, J gene, CDR3 DNA, CDR3 protein. A D gene is named only where the DNA matches it firmly. Not every row has a clone size; where given, it reads once, few, many or a size class.

TRBV5-1,NA,NA,TRBJ2-3,TGCGCCAGCAGCTTGGCCGTTAGGTCCGCGAGGGCAGATACGCAGTATTTT,CASSLAVRSARADTQYF
TRBV7-9,NA,few,TRBJ2-5,TGTGCCAGCAGCTCTAGACAGCAAGAGACCCAGTACTTC,CASSSRQQETQYF
TRBV7-2,TRBD2,few,TRBJ2-1,TGTGCCAGCAGCTTCGGACTAGGATATAACGATGAGCAGTTCTTC,CASSFGLGYNDEQFF
TRBV24-1,NA,few,TRBJ1-5,TGTGCCACCAGTGGGGGGGGCGGTCAGCCCCAGCATTTT,CATSGGGGQPQHF
TRBV18,TRBD2,NA,TRBJ2-1,TGTGCCAGCTCCCGAACCGGGACTAGCGCGAAAAATGAGCAGTTCTTC,CASSRTGTSAKNEQFF
TRBV20-1,NA,few,TRBJ1-2,TGCAGTGCCGCGAAGTCCGGGGGACCTGGCTACACCTTC,CSAAKSGGPGYTF
TRBV6-2/TRBV6-3,TRBD2,few,TRBJ2-1,TGTGCCAGCAGTTCTATAGCGGGAGGGCCGTCTGAGCAGTTCTTC,CASSSIAGGPSEQFF
TRBV29-1,NA,many,TRBJ2-7,TGCAGCGTTGAAACGGCAGGGGGGTCCTACGAGCAGTACTTC,CSVETAGGSYEQYF
TRBV19,TRBD1,NA,TRBJ2-3,TGTGCCAGTAGTACTGTGCGGGACAGGGGAAGGAATACGCAGTATTTT,CASSTVRDRGRNTQYF
TRBV20-1,NA,few,TRBJ2-4,TGCAGTGCTAGAGCAGGGTCAAACATTCAGTACTTC,CSARAGSNIQYF
TRBV18,NA,NA,TRBJ1-1,TGTGCCAGCTCAACAAGTGACCCAGGGTTGAACACTGAAGCTTTCTTT,CASSTSDPGLNTEAFF
TRBV20-1,TRBD2,NA,TRBJ2-5,TGCAGTGCTAAGGAGACTAGCGGGACTAGGGGGACCCAGTACTTC,CSAKETSGTRGTQYF
TRBV28,TRBD1,NA,TRBJ2-3,TGTGCCAGCAGTTTATATCGGGACAGGGTAACAGATACGCAGTATTTT,CASSLYRDRVTDTQYF
TRBV4-2,TRBD1,NA,TRBJ1-1,TGTGCCAGCAGCTTTAGACAGGGGGTTGGAACTGAAGCTTTCTTT,CASSFRQGVGTEAFF
TRBV2,TRBD1,NA,TRBJ1-1,TGTGCCAGCAGCGGGCCGACAGGGAATACTGAAGCTTTCTTT,CASSGPTGNTEAFF
TRBV20-1,NA,few,TRBJ2-5,TGCAGTGCTAGAGGGAGCCGGGCCCAAGAGACCCAGTACTTC,CSARGSRAQETQYF
TRBV11-2,NA,NA,TRBJ2-7,TGTGCCAGCAGCACACTAGGGACAAGCTCCTACGAGCAGTACTTC,CASSTLGTSSYEQYF
TRBV12-5,TRBD2,NA,TRBJ2-3,TGTGCTAGTGGTCAGCGGGGGGCCCGCACAGATACGCAGTATTTT,CASGQRGARTDTQYF
TRBV12-3/TRBV12-4,NA,many,TRBJ1-2,TGTGCCAGCAGTCCCGACACGTATGGCTACACCTTC,CASSPDTYGYTF
TRBV3-1,NA,NA,TRBJ2-7,TGTGCCAGCAGCCAAGGGACATTGAATACCTACGAGCAGTACTTC,CASSQGTLNTYEQYF
TRBV27,NA,few,TRBJ2-5,TGTGCCAGCAGTTTTCGGGCATCCCAAGAGACCCAGTACTTC,CASSFRASQETQYF
TRBV12-3/TRBV12-4,NA,few,TRBJ1-4,TGTGCCAGCAGTTTAGAGGCCGGGGGCCCTCTTACAACTAATGAAAAACTGTTTTTT,CASSLEAGGPLTTNEKLFF
TRBV20-1,NA,NA,TRBJ2-2,TGCAGTGCTAGAGCTAACTACACCGGGGAGCTGTTTTTT,CSARANYTGELFF
TRBV6-5,NA,NA,TRBJ1-4,TGTGCCAGCAGTTACCCCGGGATACGAAAAGAAAAACTGTTTTTT,CASSYPGIRKEKLFF